This TCR beta chain was sequenced in a study of T cell responses to AZD1222 COVID-19 vaccine. The table came from immunoSEQ multiplex PCR; TCRdb's copy has only in-frame clones and leaves some out. The sample comprises about 120,000 clones, roughly nine tenths of which are singletons, and 2% to 3% rests with the top ten. There are 13 residues in the CDR3. Germline assignment: CDR1 MDHEN and CDR2 SYDVKM. V lost 8 bases and J 5 bases, leaving 15 bases between the germline ends. This clone appeared a few times. Here the sequenced sample was peripheral blood, taken on day 0 of AZD1222 vaccination. This clonotype was obtained from an adult in good health. The genes are TRBV28 and TRBJ1-1; weak D call: TRBD1 (6 bases). CDR3 loop: CASPGRGQTEAFF. CDR3 DNA sequence: TGTGCCAGCCCCGGGCGGGGACAAACTGAAGCTTTCTTT. Supplemented by reference TRBV28 and TRBJ1-1, the full variable domain reads DVKVTQSSRYLVKRTGEKVFLECVQDMDHENMFWYRQDPGLGLRLIYFSYDVKMKEKGDIPEGYSVSREKKERFSLILESASTNQTSMYLCASPGRGQTEAFFGQGTRLTVV.